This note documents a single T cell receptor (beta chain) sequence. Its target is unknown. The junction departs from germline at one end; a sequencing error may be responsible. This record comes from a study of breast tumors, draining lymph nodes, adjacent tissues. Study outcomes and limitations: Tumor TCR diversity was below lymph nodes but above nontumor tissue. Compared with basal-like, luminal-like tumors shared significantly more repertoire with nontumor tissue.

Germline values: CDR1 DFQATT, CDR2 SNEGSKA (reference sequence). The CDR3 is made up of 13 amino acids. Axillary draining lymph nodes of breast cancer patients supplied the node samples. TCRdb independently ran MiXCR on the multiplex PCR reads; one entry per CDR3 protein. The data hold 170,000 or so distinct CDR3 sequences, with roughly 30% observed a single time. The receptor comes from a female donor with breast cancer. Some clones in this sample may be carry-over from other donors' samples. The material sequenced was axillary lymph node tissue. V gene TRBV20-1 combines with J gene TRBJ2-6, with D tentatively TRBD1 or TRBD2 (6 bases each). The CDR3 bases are TGCAGTGCTAGAGATGGAAGAGGGGGGTCTGAAGCTTTC. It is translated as CSARDGRGGSEAF.